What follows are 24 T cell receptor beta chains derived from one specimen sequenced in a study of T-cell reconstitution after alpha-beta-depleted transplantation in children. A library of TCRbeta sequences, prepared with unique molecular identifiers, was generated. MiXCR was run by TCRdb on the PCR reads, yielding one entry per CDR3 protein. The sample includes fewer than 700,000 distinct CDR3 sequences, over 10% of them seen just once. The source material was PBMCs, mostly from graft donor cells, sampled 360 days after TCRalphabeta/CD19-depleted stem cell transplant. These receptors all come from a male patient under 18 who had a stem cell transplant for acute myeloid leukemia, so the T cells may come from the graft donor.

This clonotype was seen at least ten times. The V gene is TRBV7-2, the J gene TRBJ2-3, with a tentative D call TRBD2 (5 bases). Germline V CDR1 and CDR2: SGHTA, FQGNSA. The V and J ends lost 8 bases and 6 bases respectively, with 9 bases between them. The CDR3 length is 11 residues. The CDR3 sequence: CASAREDTQYF. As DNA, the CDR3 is TGTGCCAGCGCTAGGGAGGATACGCAGTATTTT.

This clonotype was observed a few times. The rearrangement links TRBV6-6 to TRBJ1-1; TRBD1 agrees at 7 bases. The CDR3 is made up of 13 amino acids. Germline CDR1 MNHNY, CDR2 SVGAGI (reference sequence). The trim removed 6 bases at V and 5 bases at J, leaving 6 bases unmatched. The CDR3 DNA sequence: TGTGCCAGCAGGCTCGACAGGGAAACTGAAGCTTTCTTT. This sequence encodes CASRLDRETEAFF.

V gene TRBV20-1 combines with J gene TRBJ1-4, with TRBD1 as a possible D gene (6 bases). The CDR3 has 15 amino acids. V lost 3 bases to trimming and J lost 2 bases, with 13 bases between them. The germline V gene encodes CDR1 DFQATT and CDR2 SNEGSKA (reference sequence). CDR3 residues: CSASRGAVTNEKLFF. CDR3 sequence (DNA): TGCAGTGCTAGTCGGGGGGCGGTTACTAATGAAAAACTGTTTTTT.

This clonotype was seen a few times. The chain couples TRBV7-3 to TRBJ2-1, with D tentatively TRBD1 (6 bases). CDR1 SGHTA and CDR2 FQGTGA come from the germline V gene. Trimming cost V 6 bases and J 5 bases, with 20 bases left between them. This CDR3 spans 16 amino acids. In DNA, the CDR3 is TGTGCCAGCAGGTACAGGGTAGATAAACTTAACAATGAGCAGTTCTTC. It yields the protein CASRYRVDKLNNEQFF.

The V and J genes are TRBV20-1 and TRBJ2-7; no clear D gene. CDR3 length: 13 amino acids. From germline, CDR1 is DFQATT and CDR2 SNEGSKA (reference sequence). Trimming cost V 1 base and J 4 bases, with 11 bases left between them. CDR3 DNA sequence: TGCAGTGCTAGAGTGGGCTGGATTTACGAGCAGTACTTC. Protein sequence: CSARVGWIYEQYF.

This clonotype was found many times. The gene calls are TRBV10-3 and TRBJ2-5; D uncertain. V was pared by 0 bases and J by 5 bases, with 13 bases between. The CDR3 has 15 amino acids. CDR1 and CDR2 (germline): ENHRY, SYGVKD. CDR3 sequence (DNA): TGTGCCATCAGTGAGTCCCCGGTTCAAGGGGAGACCCAGTACTTC. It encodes CAISESPVQGETQYF.

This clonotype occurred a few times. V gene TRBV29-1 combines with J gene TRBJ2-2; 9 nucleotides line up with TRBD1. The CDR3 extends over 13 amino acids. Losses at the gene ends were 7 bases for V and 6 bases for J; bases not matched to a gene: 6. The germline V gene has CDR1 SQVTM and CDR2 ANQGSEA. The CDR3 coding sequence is TGCAGCGCCAGGACAGGGGAGGCCGGGGAGCTGTTTTTT. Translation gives CSARTGEAGELFF.

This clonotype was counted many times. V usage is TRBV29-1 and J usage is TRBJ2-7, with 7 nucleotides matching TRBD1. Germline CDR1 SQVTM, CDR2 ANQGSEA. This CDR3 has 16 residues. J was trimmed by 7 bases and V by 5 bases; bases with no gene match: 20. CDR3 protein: CSVNLKNRDSIYEQYF. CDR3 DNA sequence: TGCAGCGTTAACTTAAAAAACCGGGACAGCATTTATGAGCAGTACTTC.

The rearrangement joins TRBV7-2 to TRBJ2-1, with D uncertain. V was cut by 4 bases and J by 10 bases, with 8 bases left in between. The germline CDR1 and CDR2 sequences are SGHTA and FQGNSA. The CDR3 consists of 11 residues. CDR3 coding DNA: TGTGCCAGCAGCTCCCTCCGGGAGCAGTTCTTC. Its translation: CASSSLREQFF.

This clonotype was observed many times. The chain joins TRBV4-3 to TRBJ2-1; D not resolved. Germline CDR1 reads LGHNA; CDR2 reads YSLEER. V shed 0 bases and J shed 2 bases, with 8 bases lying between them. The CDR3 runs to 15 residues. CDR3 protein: CASSQDGVPYNEQFF. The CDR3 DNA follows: TGCGCCAGCAGCCAAGATGGCGTGCCCTACAATGAGCAGTTCTTC.

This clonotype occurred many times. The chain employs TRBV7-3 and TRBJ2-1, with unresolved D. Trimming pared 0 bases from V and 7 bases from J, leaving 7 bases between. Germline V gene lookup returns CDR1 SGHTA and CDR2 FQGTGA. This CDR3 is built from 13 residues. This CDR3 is CASSLTLRNEQFF. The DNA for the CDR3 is TGTGCCAGCAGCTTAACGCTTAGGAATGAGCAGTTCTTC.

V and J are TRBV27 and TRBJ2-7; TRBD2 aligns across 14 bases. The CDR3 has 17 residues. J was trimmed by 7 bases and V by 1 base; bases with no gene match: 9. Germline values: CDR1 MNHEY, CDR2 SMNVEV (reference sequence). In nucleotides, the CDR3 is TGTGCCAGCAGTTTATTAAAGGGACTAGCGGGAGCTGTAGAGCAGTACTTC. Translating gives CASSLLKGLAGAVEQYF.

The CDR3 region is CASSEAGPTEAFF. CDR3 sequence (DNA): TGTGCCAGCAGTGAAGCAGGGCCCACTGAAGCTTTCTTT. The genes are TRBV2 and TRBJ1-1; no clear D. The V gene's germline CDR1 is SNHLY and CDR2 FYNNEI. V lost 0 bases to trimming and J lost 4 bases, with 6 bases between them. The CDR3 sequence is 13 residues long.

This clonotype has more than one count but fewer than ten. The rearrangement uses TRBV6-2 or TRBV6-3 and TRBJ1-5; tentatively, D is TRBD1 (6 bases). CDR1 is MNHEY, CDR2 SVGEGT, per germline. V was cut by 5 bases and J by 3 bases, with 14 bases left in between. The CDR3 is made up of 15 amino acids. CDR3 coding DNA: TGTGCCAGCAGTCATCCCACGGGGGCCAATCAGCCCCAGCATTTT. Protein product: CASSHPTGANQPQHF.

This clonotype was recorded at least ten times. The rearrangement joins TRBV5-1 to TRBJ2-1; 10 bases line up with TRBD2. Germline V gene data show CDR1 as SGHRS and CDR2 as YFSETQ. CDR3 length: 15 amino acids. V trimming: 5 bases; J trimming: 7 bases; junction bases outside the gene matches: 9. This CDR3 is CASRPLAGVGNEQFF. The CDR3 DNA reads TGCGCCAGCAGACCTCTAGCGGGAGTTGGGAATGAGCAGTTCTTC.

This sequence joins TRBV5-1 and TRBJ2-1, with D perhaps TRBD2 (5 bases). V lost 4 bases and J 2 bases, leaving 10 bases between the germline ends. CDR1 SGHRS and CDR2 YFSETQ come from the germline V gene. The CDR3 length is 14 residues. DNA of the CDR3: TGCGCCAGCAGCAACTCCGGGGCCTACAATGAGCAGTTCTTC. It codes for CASSNSGAYNEQFF. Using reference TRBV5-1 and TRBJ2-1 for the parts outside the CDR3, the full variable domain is KAGVTQTPRYLIKTRGQQVTLSCSPISGHRSVSWYQQTPGQGLQFLFEYFSETQRNKGNFPGRFSGRQFSNSRSEMNVSTLELGDSALYLCASSNSGAYNEQFFGPGTRLTVL.

The CDR3 coding sequence is TGTGCCACCAGTGATTTGCGAGAGGGGTCTTCAAATCAAGAGACCCAGTACTTC. The encoded protein is CATSDLREGSSNQETQYF. The genes are TRBV24-1 and TRBJ2-5; either TRBD1 or TRBD2 may supply D (5 bases each). There are 18 residues in the CDR3. Germline values: CDR1 KGHDR, CDR2 SFDVKD. Between the trimmed V and J ends, which lost 0 bases and 2 bases, there was a span of 18 bases.

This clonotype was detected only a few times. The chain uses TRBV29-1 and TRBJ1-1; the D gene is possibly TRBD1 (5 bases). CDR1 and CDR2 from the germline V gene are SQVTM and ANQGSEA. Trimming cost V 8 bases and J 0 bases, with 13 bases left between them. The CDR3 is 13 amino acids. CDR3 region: CSSQRGVNTEAFF. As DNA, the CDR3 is TGCAGCTCCCAACGAGGGGTGAACACTGAAGCTTTCTTT.

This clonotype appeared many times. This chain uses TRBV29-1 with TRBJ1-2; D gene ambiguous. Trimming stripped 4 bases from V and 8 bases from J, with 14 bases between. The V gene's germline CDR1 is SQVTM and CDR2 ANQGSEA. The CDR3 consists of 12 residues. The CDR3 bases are TGCAGCGTTGGTCCCCCCCGGGTAGGCTACACCTTC. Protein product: CSVGPPRVGYTF.

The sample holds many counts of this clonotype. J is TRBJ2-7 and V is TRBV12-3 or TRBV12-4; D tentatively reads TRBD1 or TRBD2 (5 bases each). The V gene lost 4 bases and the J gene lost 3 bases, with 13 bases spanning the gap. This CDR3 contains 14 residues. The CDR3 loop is CASSSRGRLYEQYF. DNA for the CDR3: TGTGCCAGCAGTTCCCGGGGACGCCTCTACGAGCAGTACTTC.

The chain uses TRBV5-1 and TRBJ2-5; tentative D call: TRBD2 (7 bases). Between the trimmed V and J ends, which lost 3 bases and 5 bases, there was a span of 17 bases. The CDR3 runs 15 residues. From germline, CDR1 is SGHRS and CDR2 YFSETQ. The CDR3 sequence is CASSSRGGQRETQYF. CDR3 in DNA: TGCGCCAGCAGCTCAAGGGGGGGTCAGCGGGAGACCCAGTACTTC.

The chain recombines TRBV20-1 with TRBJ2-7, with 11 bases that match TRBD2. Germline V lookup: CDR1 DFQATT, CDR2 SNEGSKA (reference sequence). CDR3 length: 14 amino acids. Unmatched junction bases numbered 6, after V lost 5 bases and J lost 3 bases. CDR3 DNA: TGCAGTGCTCAGACTAGCGGGGACTTCTACGAGCAGTACTTC. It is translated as CSAQTSGDFYEQYF.

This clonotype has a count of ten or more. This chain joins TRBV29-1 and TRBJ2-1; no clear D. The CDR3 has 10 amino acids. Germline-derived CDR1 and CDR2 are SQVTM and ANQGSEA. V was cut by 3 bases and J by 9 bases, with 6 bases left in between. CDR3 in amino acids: CSVERGEQFF. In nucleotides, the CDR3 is TGCAGCGTTGAGCGTGGTGAGCAGTTCTTC.

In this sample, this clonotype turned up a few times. For the CDR3, the DNA is TGCAGCGTTAGGGGGAGGGTTAACAATGAGCAGTTCTTC. Its protein is CSVRGRVNNEQFF. The chain links TRBV29-1 to TRBJ2-1; TRBD2 is a possible D gene (7 bases). The length of the CDR3 is 13 residues. In germline, CDR1 is SQVTM, CDR2 ANQGSEA. Trimming removed 5 bases at V and 5 bases at J, with 13 bases between.